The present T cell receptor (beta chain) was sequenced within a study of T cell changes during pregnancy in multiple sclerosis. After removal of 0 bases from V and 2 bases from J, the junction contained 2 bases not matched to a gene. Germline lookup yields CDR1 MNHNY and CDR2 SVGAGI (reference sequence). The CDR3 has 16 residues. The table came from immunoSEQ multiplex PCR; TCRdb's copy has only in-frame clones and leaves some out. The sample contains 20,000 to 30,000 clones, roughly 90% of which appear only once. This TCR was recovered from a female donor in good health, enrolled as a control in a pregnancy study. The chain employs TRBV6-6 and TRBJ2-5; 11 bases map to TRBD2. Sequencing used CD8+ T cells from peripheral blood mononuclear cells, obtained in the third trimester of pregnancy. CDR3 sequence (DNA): TGTGCCAGCAGTTACTCGTCTAGCGGGGGGCAAGAGACCCAGTACTTC. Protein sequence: CASSYSSSGGQETQYF.